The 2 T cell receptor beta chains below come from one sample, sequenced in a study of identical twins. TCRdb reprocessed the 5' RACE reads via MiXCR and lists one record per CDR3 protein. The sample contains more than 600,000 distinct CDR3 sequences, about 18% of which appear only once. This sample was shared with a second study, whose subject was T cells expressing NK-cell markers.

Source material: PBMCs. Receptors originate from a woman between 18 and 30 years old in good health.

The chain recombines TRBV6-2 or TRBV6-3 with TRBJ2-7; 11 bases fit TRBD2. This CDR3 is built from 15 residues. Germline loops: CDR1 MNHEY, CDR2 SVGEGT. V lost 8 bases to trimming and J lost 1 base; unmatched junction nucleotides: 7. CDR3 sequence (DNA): TGTGCCAGCTCCGGGACTAGCGGAGCTTCCTACGAGCAGTACTTC. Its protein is CASSGTSGASYEQYF.

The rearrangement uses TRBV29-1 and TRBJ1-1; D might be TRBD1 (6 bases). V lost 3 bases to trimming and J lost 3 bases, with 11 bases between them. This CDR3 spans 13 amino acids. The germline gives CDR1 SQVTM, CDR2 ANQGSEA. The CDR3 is CSVDPNRDTEAFF. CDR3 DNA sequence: TGCAGCGTTGACCCAAACAGGGACACTGAAGCTTTCTTT.